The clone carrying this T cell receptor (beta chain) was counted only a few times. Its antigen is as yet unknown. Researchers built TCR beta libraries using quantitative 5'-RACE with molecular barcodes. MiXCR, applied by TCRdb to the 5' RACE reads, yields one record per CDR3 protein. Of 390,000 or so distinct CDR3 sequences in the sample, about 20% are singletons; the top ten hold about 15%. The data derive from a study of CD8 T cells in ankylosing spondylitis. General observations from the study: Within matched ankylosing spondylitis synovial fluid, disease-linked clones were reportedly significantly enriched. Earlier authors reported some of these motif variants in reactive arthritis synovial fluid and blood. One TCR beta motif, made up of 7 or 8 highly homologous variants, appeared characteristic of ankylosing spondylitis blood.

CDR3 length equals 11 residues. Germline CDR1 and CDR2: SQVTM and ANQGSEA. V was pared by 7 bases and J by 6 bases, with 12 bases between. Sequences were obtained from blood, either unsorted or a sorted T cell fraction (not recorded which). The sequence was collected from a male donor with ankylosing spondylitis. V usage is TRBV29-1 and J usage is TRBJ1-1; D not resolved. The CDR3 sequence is CSGIRRAEAFF. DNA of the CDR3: TGCAGCGGTATTAGGAGGGCTGAAGCTTTCTTT.